This TCR beta chain comes out of a study of blood T cell repertoires in COVID-19. Whole-study context: There were acute and convalescent COVID-19 samples, and they came from the United States, Italy and Spain. The analysed material was cDNA or gDNA that came from T cells, B-cell-depleted T cells, or PBMCs.

The length of the CDR3 is 15 residues. Trimming cost V 4 bases and J 4 bases, with 15 bases left between them. The germline CDR1 and CDR2 sequences are LNHDA and SQIVND (reference sequence). In the authors' workflow: Using reference gene primer amplification, nucleated cell counts were estimated. Generated by immunoSEQ multiplex PCR, the TCRdb table keeps only in-frame clones and is missing some. The V and J calls and clone size are taken from that table; D and trimming were inferred from the DNA. Here the sample spans around 100,000 clones, about 89% being singletons. The rearrangement uses TRBV19 and TRBJ2-3; possibly TRBD2 for D (6 bases). This receptor was taken from a man in his fifties with acute or convalescent COVID-19. Input material: peripheral blood. Here the CDR3 DNA reads TGTGCCAGTAGTACCGGGACTGCTGGAGCAGATACGCAGTATTTT. As protein: CASSTGTAGADTQYF. The entire variable domain, with the rest obtained from reference TRBV19 and TRBJ2-3, is as follows: DGGITQSPKYLFRKEGQNVTLSCEQNLNHDAMYWYRQDPGQGLRLIYYSQIVNDFQKGDIAEGYSVSREKKESFPLTVTSAQKNPTAFYLCASSTGTAGADTQYFGPGTRLTVL.